The 14 T cell receptor beta chains reported below all come from one sample, sequenced in a study of Ad26.COV2.S vaccination and SARS-CoV-2 variants. Method: immunoSEQ multiplex PCR; TCRdb's copy keeps in-frame clones and lacks some. The sample has roughly 350,000 clones; around 88% are singletons. As for treatment: around 19 received Ad26.COV2.S at low or high dose, single or two shots; 5 received placebo; per-sample allocation not given. Collection of samples fell on day 63 after the first vaccine or placebo injection. The input for sequencing was peripheral blood, taken in a trial of Ad26.COV2.S vaccine versus placebo. Receptor source: a person between 18 and 59 years old who received the Ad26.COV2.S COVID-19 vaccine or a placebo.

The chain recombines TRBV7-2 with TRBJ1-5; a weak D match, TRBD1 (5 bases). Trimming left V 0 bases short and J 4 bases short, with 10 bases between. Per germline, CDR1 SGHTA and CDR2 FQGNSA. This CDR3 region has 15 residues. The CDR3 here is CASSLAGTENQPQHF. The DNA of the CDR3 is TGTGCCAGCAGCTTAGCGGGGACCGAGAATCAGCCCCAGCATTTT.

The V gene is TRBV5-1, the J gene TRBJ1-2; D might be TRBD1 (6 bases). The CDR3 runs 15 residues. Germline CDR1 is SGHRS and CDR2 is YFSETQ. The V end lost 1 base, the J end lost 4 bases, and 14 bases lay between the germline ends. The CDR3 sequence is CASSLTGQPSYGYTF. CDR3 bases: TGCGCCAGCAGCTTGACTGGACAGCCAAGCTATGGCTACACCTTC. The full variable domain, its missing parts supplied by reference TRBV5-1 and TRBJ1-2, is KAGVTQTPRYLIKTRGQQVTLSCSPISGHRSVSWYQQTPGQGLQFLFEYFSETQRNKGNFPGRFSGRQFSNSRSEMNVSTLELGDSALYLCASSLTGQPSYGYTFGSGTRLTVV.

Written as DNA, the CDR3 is TGTGCCAGCAGCCAAGTCTCGGGAGGGCCCTACGAGCAGTACTTC. Protein sequence: CASSQVSGGPYEQYF. The genes are TRBV3-1 (or the pseudogene TRBV3-2) and TRBJ2-7, with TRBD2 identical over 8 bases. The CDR3 runs 15 residues. CDR1 and CDR2 from the germline V gene are LGHDT and YNNKEL (reference sequence). V trimming: 1 base; J trimming: 2 bases; junction bases outside the gene matches: 4.

This clone occurred once. The sample holds other DNA sequences that translate to the same CDR3. The chain combines TRBV7-9 with TRBJ1-1; tentatively, D is TRBD1 (5 bases). Germline-derived CDR1 and CDR2 are SEHNR and FQNEAQ (reference sequence). The CDR3 is 14 amino acids. Deletions cut 1 base from V and 0 bases from J, with 6 bases between. The CDR3 spells CASSLGQMNTEAFF. The CDR3 DNA sequence: TGTGCCAGCAGCTTAGGACAGATGAACACTGAAGCTTTCTTT.

The rearrangement uses TRBV19 and TRBJ2-7; 13 nucleotides line up with TRBD2. V was clipped by 5 bases and J by 4 bases; unmatched bases: 11. Per the germline V gene, CDR1 is LNHDA and CDR2 is SQIVND (reference sequence). CDR3 length equals 17 residues. CDR3 sequence reads: CASSALPPLAGGYEQYF. Here the CDR3 DNA reads TGTGCCAGTAGTGCCTTGCCCCCACTAGCGGGGGGGTACGAGCAGTACTTC.

The chain couples TRBV7-9 to TRBJ1-2; D is ambiguous. CDR3 length: 17 amino acids. Per the germline V gene, CDR1 is SEHNR and CDR2 is FQNEAQ (reference sequence). Trimming took off 5 bases at V and 8 bases at J, with 27 bases between the two ends. In DNA form, the CDR3 reads TGTGCCAGCAGCCCAAGTGGCAGGAGAGACCCCTGGGGAGGCTACACCTTC. Translated, it gives CASSPSGRRDPWGGYTF.

V and J are TRBV6-5 and TRBJ2-5, with D unclear. This CDR3 has 12 amino acids. Trimming took 4 bases from V and 5 from J, leaving 8 bases between them. CDR1 and CDR2 (germline): MNHEY, SVGAGI. The CDR3: CASSWTGETQYF. The CDR3 coding sequence is TGTGCCAGCAGTTGGACGGGTGAGACCCAGTACTTC.

This chain uses TRBV18 with TRBJ2-1, with D possibly TRBD1 on 6 matching bases. Trimming removed 1 base from V and 5 bases from J, with 9 bases in between. This CDR3 has 14 amino acids. The germline CDR1 and CDR2 sequences are KGHSH and LQKENI. CDR3 loop: CASSPRPGDNEQFF. CDR3 DNA sequence: TGTGCCAGCTCACCACGTCCAGGGGACAATGAGCAGTTCTTC. The full variable domain, with the rest looked up from reference TRBV18 and TRBJ2-1, is NAGVMQNPRHLVRRRGQEARLRCSPMKGHSHVYWYRQLPEEGLKFMVYLQKENIIDESGMPKERFSAEFPKEGPSILRIQQVVRGDSAAYFCASSPRPGDNEQFFGPGTRLTVL.

This chain uses TRBV28 with TRBJ1-1; D may be TRBD1 (6 bases). The CDR3 loop spans 15 amino acids. Per the germline V gene, CDR1 is MDHEN and CDR2 is SYDVKM. The ends were cut back, 4 bases at V and 3 bases at J, with 15 bases in the middle. CDR3 amino acids: CASSSPGGAYTEAFF. The DNA of the CDR3 is TGTGCCAGCAGTTCCCCCGGGGGGGCCTACACTGAAGCTTTCTTT.

The rearrangement links TRBV29-1 to TRBJ2-4; 8 bases align to TRBD1. V dropped 6 bases and J dropped 8; count of bases not matched to a gene: 15. The CDR3 runs to 15 residues. The germline CDR1 and CDR2 sequences are SQVTM and ANQGSEA. This CDR3 is CSVGTGYLAGDIQYF. CDR3 nucleotide sequence: TGCAGCGTGGGGACAGGCTATCTAGCCGGGGACATTCAGTACTTC. Full variable domain (rest looked up from reference TRBV29-1 and TRBJ2-4): SAVISQKPSRDICQRGTSLTIQCQVDSQVTMMFWYRQQPGQSLTLIATANQGSEATYESGFVIDKFPISRPNLTFSTLTVSNMSPEDSSIYLCSVGTGYLAGDIQYFGAGTRLSVL.

This CDR3 reads CASSPGTSGGPRKTQYF. In DNA, the CDR3 is TGTGCCAGCAGCCCAGGGACTAGCGGGGGCCCAAGGAAGACCCAGTACTTC. The V gene is TRBV7-8, the J gene TRBJ2-5; 14 nucleotides align to TRBD2. Germline values: CDR1 SGHVS, CDR2 FQNEAQ. The junction had 11 bases not matched to a gene; V was cut back by 5 bases and J by 6 bases. This CDR3 is 17 amino acids long.

The chain carries TRBV24-1 and TRBJ2-3; 11 bases align to TRBD2. With V trimmed by 4 bases and J by 8 bases, 19 bases remained unmatched. Germline lookup yields CDR1 KGHDR and CDR2 SFDVKD. This CDR3 spans 19 amino acids. The CDR3 region has the DNA TGTGCCACCAGTGACGGTTTTAGCGGGAGGGCCCAAAGTTCTAGTACGCAGTATTTT. Residues: CATSDGFSGRAQSSSTQYF.

This clone was seen once. The chain carries TRBV12-3 or TRBV12-4 and TRBJ2-7, with TRBD1 as a possible D gene (5 bases). CDR3 length equals 13 residues. The V end lost 7 bases, the J end lost 0 bases, and 10 bases lay between the germline ends. In DNA form, the CDR3 reads TGTGCCAGCAAGGGGCCCAGCTCCTACGAGCAGTACTTC. It encodes CASKGPSSYEQYF.

The chain employs TRBV19 and TRBJ2-2, with D maybe TRBD1 (6 bases). The CDR3 extends over 14 amino acids. V was trimmed by 10 bases and J by 0 bases, leaving 12 bases between them. The germline CDR1 and CDR2 sequences are LNHDA and SQIVND (reference sequence). The CDR3 protein is CAMGTNANTGELFF. CDR3 in DNA: TGTGCCATGGGGACAAACGCGAACACCGGGGAGCTGTTTTTT. Together with reference TRBV19 and TRBJ2-2, the CDR3 gives the full variable domain: DGGITQSPKYLFRKEGQNVTLSCEQNLNHDAMYWYRQDPGQGLRLIYYSQIVNDFQKGDIAEGYSVSREKKESFPLTVTSAQKNPTAFYLCAMGTNANTGELFFGEGSRLTVL.